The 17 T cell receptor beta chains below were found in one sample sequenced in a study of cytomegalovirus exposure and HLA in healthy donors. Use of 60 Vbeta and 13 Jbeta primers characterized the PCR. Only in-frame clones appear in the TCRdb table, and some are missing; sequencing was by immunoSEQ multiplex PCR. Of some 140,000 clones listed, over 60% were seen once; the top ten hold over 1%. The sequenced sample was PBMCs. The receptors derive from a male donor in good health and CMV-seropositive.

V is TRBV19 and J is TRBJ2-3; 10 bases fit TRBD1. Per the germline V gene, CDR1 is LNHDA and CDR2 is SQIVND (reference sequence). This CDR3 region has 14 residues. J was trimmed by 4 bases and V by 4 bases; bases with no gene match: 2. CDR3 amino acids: CASSTGQGSDTQYF. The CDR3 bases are TGTGCCAGTAGTACGGGACAGGGGTCAGATACGCAGTATTTT.

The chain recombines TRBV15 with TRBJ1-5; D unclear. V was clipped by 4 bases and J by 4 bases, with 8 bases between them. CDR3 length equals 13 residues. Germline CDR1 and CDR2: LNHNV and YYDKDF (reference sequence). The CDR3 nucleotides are TGTGCCACCAGCAAGACGGAGAATCAGCCCCAGCATTTT. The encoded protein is CATSKTENQPQHF. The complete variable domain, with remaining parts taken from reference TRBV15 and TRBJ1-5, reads DAMVIQNPRYQVTQFGKPVTLSCSQTLNHNVMYWYQQKSSQAPKLLFHYYDKDFNNEADTPDNFQSRRPNTSFCFLDIRSPGLGDTAMYLCATSKTENQPQHFGDGTRLSIL.

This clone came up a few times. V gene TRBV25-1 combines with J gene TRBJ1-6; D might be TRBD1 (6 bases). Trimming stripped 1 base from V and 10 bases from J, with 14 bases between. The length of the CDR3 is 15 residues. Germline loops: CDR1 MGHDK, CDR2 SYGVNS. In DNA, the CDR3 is TGTGCCAGCAGTGAATCCCGGCAGGGGAAATCACCCCTCCACTTT. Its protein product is CASSESRQGKSPLHF.

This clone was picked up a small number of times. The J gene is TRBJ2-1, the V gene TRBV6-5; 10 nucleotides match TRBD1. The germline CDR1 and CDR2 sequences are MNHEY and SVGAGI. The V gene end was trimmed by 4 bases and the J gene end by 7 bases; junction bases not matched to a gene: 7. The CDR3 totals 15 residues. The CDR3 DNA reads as TGTGCCAGCAGTTCCCTTGGGACAGGGGCGAATGAGCAGTTCTTC. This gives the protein CASSSLGTGANEQFF.

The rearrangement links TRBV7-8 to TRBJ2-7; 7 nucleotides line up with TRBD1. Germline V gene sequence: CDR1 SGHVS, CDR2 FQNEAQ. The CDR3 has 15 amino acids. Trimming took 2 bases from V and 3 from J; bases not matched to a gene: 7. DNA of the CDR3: TGTGCCAGCAGCTTACGAGGACAGGTTGGCTACGAGCAGTACTTC. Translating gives CASSLRGQVGYEQYF.

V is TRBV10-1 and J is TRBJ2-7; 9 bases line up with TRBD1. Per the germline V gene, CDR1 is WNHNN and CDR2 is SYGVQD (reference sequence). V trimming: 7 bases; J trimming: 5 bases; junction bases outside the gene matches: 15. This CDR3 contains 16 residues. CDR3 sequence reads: CASTVSGVDRGDEQYF. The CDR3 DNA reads TGCGCCAGCACAGTGAGTGGTGTGGACAGGGGTGACGAGCAGTACTTC.

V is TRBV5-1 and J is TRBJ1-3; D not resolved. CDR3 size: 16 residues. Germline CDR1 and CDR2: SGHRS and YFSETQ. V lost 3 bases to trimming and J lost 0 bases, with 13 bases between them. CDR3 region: CASSYGGLSSGNTIYF. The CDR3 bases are TGCGCCAGCAGCTATGGCGGCTTGAGCTCTGGAAACACCATATATTTT.

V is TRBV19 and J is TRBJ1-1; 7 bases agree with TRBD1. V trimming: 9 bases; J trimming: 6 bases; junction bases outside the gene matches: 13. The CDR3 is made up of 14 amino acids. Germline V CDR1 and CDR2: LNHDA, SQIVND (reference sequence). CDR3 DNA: TGTGCCAGCCAACCCGGGACAGCCCGCTCTGAAGCTTTCTTT. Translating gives CASQPGTARSEAFF.

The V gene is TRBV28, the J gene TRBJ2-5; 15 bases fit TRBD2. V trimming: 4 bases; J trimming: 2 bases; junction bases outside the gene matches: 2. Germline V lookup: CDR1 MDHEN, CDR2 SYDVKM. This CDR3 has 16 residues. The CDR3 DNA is TGTGCCAGCAGTTCGGGACTAGCGGGGGGACAAGAGACCCAGTACTTC. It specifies CASSSGLAGGQETQYF.

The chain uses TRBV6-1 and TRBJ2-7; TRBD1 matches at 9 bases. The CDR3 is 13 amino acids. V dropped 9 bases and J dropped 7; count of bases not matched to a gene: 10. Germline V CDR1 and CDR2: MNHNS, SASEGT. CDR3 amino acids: CASETTGGYEQYF. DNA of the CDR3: TGTGCCAGTGAAACGACAGGGGGGTATGAGCAGTACTTC.

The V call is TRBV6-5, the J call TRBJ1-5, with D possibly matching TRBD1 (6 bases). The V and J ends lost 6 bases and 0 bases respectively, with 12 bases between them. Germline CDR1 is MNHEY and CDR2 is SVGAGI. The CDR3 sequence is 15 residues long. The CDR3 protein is CASRGAAYSNQPQHF. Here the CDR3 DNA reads TGTGCCAGCAGGGGGGCAGCGTATAGCAATCAGCCCCAGCATTTT.

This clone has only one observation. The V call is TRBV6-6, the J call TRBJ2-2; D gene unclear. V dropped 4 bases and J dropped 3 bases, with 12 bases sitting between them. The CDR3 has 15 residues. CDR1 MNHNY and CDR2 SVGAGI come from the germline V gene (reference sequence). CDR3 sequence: CASSLVGEDTGELFF. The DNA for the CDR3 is TGTGCCAGCAGTTTGGTGGGTGAGGACACCGGGGAGCTGTTTTTT.

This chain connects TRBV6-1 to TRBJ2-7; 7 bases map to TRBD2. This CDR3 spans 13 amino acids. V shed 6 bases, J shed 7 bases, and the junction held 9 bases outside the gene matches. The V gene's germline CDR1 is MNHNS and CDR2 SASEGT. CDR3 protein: CASRRGGSGEQYF. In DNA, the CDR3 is TGTGCCAGCAGGAGGGGCGGGAGTGGTGAGCAGTACTTC.

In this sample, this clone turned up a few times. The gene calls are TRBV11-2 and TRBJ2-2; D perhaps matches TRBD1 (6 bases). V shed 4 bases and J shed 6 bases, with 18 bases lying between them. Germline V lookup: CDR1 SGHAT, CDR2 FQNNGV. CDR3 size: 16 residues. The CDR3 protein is CASSWPGDAGPGELFF. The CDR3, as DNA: TGTGCCAGCAGCTGGCCAGGGGACGCCGGTCCCGGGGAGCTGTTTTTT.

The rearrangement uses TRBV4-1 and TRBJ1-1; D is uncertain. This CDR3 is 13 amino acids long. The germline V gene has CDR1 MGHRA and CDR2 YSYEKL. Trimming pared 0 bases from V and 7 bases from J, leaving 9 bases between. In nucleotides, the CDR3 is TGCGCCAGCAGCCAAGATCCGGGAAATGAAGCTTTCTTT. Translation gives CASSQDPGNEAFF.

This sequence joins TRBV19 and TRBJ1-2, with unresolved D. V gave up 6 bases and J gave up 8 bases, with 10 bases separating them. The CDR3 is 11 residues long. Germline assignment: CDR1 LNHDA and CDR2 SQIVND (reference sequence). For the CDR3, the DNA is TGTGCCAGTAGCCCCGGGTGGGGCTACACCTTC. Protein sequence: CASSPGWGYTF.

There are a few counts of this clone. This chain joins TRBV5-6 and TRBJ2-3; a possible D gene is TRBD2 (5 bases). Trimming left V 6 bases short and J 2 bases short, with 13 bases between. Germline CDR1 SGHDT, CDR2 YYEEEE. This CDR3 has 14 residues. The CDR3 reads CASTIAMDTDTQYF. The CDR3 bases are TGTGCCAGCACCATAGCGATGGACACAGATACGCAGTATTTT.